The rows below give T cell receptor beta chains drawn from one sample of a study of blood T cell repertoires in COVID-19. Measured with immunoSEQ multiplex PCR; TCRdb has only the in-frame clones, and not every one. The sample has more than 400,000 clones; 70% to 90% are singletons. What was sequenced was peripheral blood. The source is a human donor in a cohort sampled during active COVID-19. The CDR3 runs from the conserved cysteine through the conserved F or W. A D gene is named only where the DNA matches it firmly. Clone size, where shown, is once, few, many, or a class for clones that have expanded.

TRBD2	TRBJ2-1	16	NA	TRBV20-1	TGCAGTGCTAGTGTGACTAGCGGGAGCTCCTACAATGAGCAGTTCTTC	CSASVTSGSSYNEQFF
NA	TRBJ2-7	12	few	TRBV2	TGTGCCAGCAGCGGGATCAGCTACGAGCAGTACTTC	CASSGISYEQYF
TRBD1	TRBJ2-7	16	NA	TRBV9	TGTGCCAGCAGCCCTACTCCCGGGACAGGCCTCTACGAGCAGTACTTC	CASSPTPGTGLYEQYF
TRBD2	TRBJ2-1	13	NA	TRBV28	TGTGCCAGCATAGGGACTAGCTTGCATGAGCAGTTCTTC	CASIGTSLHEQFF
NA	TRBJ1-2	14	NA	TRBV6-5	TGTGCCAGCAGTCCCCCGGGGAGGGCCGATGGCTACACCTTC	CASSPPGRADGYTF
TRBD2	TRBJ2-1	16	NA	TRBV27	TGTGCCAGCAGTCACACTAGCGGGAGGGGAAACAATGAGCAGTTCTTC	CASSHTSGRGNNEQFF
TRBD1	TRBJ1-2	12	once	TRBV28	TGTGCCAGCCACCGGGACAGGGGGGGCTACACCTTC	CASHRDRGGYTF
NA	TRBJ2-2	13	many	TRBV3-1/TRBV3-2	TGTGCCAGCACTACTAGAATCGCCGGGGAGCTGTTTTTT	CASTTRIAGELFF
NA	TRBJ2-3	15	few	TRBV7-6	TGTGCCAGCAGCCCGGCCACTTCAGGGGCAGATACGCAGTATTTT	CASSPATSGADTQYF
NA	TRBJ1-2	14	NA	TRBV25-1	TGTGCCAGCAGTGGAGACACCACGCCCTATGGCTACACCTTC	CASSGDTTPYGYTF
NA	TRBJ2-2	15	NA	TRBV5-4	TGTGCCAGCAGCACCCGACAGACCAACACCGGGGAGCTGTTTTTT	CASSTRQTNTGELFF
NA	TRBJ2-2	12	NA	TRBV7-5	TGTGCCAGAAGCTTAGTCGCCGGGGAGCTGTTTTTT	CARSLVAGELFF
TRBD1	TRBJ2-5	15	NA	TRBV5-6	TGTGCCAGCAGCTTGGGACAGGGGGCGGGAGAGACCCAGTACTTC	CASSLGQGAGETQYF
TRBD1	TRBJ1-4	17	NA	TRBV18	TGTGCCAGCTCACGCGACAGGGGCAGAGCAACTAATGAAAAACTGTTTTTT	CASSRDRGRATNEKLFF
NA	TRBJ1-2	14	NA	TRBV6-1	TGTGCCAGCAGTGAAGCGCTTGGAGGCGTGGGCTACACCTTC	CASSEALGGVGYTF
NA	TRBJ2-1	15	NA	TRBV28	TGTGCCAGCAGTTCGATTGGAGGGTCTCCCAATGAGCAGTTCTTC	CASSSIGGSPNEQFF
TRBD2	TRBJ2-5	16	NA	TRBV4-2	TGTGCCAGCAGCGGAGTTTTGACTAGCGGGATTGAGACCCAGTACTTC	CASSGVLTSGIETQYF
TRBD1	TRBJ2-4	16	NA	TRBV7-3	TGTGCCAGCAGCTTATCCGGGGACAGGGGGAAAAACATTCAGTACTTC	CASSLSGDRGKNIQYF
TRBD1	TRBJ2-7	13	NA	TRBV19	TGTGCCAGTGGACAGGGAAGGGCCTACGAGCAGTACTTC	CASGQGRAYEQYF
TRBD2	TRBJ2-3	15	NA	TRBV5-1	TGCGCCAGCACTCGAGCGGGGGGGTACACAGATACGCAGTATTTT	CASTRAGGYTDTQYF
NA	TRBJ1-2	13	NA	TRBV19	TGTGCCAGTAGTAGAGACAGGAACTATGGCTACACCTTC	CASSRDRNYGYTF
TRBD2	TRBJ2-2	18	NA	TRBV6-4	TGTGCCAGCAGTGACTTTTACGGGACTAGCGGGGACACCGGGGAGCTGTTTTTT	CASSDFYGTSGDTGELFF
TRBD1	TRBJ1-2	14	NA	TRBV6-5	TGTGCCAGCAGGGACTTGGACAGGATCTATGGCTACACCTTC	CASRDLDRIYGYTF
TRBD2	TRBJ2-7	20	NA	TRBV27	TGTGCCAGCAGTTTATCAGGACGCGGTAGCGGGGCTCCGAGCTCCTACGAGCAGTACTTC	CASSLSGRGSGAPSSYEQYF
NA	TRBJ2-4	13	NA	TRBV5-6	TGTGCCAGCAGTCCCGGTAGCAAAAACATTCAGTACTTC	CASSPGSKNIQYF
TRBD2	TRBJ2-7	18	NA	TRBV5-6	TGTGCCAGCAGCTTGTCCCGGGGTAGCGGGAGCGTGTCGTACGAGCAGTACTTC	CASSLSRGSGSVSYEQYF
NA	TRBJ2-5	14	once	TRBV6-6	TGTGCCAGCAGTTACCAGCGGGACAATTGGACCCAGTACTTC	CASSYQRDNWTQYF
NA	TRBJ2-2	14	few	TRBV27	TGTGCCAGCAGTCCTACTAGTTTCGCCGGGGAGCTGTTTTTT	CASSPTSFAGELFF
NA	TRBJ2-1	16	NA	TRBV5-6	TGTGCCAGCACCTATTGGGGGCGGGAGAGGAGCGATGAGCAGTTCTTC	CASTYWGRERSDEQFF
TRBD1	TRBJ2-1	15	NA	TRBV13	TGTGCCAGCAGCTGGGACAGGGATATCGGGAATGAGCAGTTCTTC	CASSWDRDIGNEQFF
NA	TRBJ2-5	13	NA	TRBV7-2	TGTGCCAGCAGCTTAGACTACCAAGAGACCCAGTACTTC	CASSLDYQETQYF
TRBD1	TRBJ1-5	17	NA	TRBV10-2	TGCGCCAGCAGTGGTGGGGTGGGGACAGGGAGCAATCAGCCCCAGCATTTT	CASSGGVGTGSNQPQHF
NA	TRBJ1-1	14	NA	TRBV10-3	TGTGCCATAGGGCGTACAGGTACGAACACTGAAGCTTTCTTT	CAIGRTGTNTEAFF
NA	TRBJ2-3	14	NA	TRBV5-5	TGTGCCAGCAGCTTGCTAGGAGGAACAGATACGCAGTATTTT	CASSLLGGTDTQYF
TRBD1	TRBJ1-1	17	few	TRBV7-9	TGTGCCAGCAGCCGGGCGGACAGGGCCCCCTGGAGCACTGAAGCTTTCTTT	CASSRADRAPWSTEAFF
TRBD1	TRBJ2-7	13	NA	TRBV18	TGTGCCAGCTCACCACAGGGGGCGTACGAGCAGTACTTC	CASSPQGAYEQYF
TRBD1	TRBJ2-5	16	once	TRBV10-2	TGCGCCAGCAGTGAGGCCGGGACAGGGGGCGGGGAGACCCAGTACTTC	CASSEAGTGGGETQYF
TRBD2	TRBJ2-3	16	once	TRBV19	TGTGCCAGTAGTATGCAGGGCGGGAGCGACACAGATACGCAGTATTTT	CASSMQGGSDTDTQYF
TRBD2	TRBJ2-3	14	few	TRBV3-1/TRBV3-2	TGTGCCAGCAGCCAAGGAGCGGGAGTAGATACGCAGTATTTT	CASSQGAGVDTQYF
NA	TRBJ1-1	13	once	TRBV7-9	TGTGCCAGCAGCTTGTTCAAACCCGAGGAAGCTTTCTTT	CASSLFKPEEAFF
NA	TRBJ1-4	14	NA	TRBV6-5	TGTGCCAGCAGCCCGGGGGTCGGTAATGAAAAACTGTTTTTT	CASSPGVGNEKLFF
NA	TRBJ1-1	13	NA	TRBV29-1	TGCAGCGTTGGGGTAGGGGGGAACACTGAAGCTTTCTTT	CSVGVGGNTEAFF
TRBD1	TRBJ2-3	16	few	TRBV7-6	TGTGCCAGCAGCAGTGGGACAGGGGGCGGGACAGATACGCAGTATTTT	CASSSGTGGGTDTQYF
NA	TRBJ2-4	15	NA	TRBV2	TGTGCCAGCAGTCGAGGAGTCCTAGCCAAAAACATTCAGTACTTC	CASSRGVLAKNIQYF
NA	TRBJ1-5	13	NA	TRBV30	TGTGCCTGGAGTAGAGGAAGCAATCAGCCCCAGCATTTT	CAWSRGSNQPQHF
TRBD2	TRBJ2-1	15	few	TRBV7-9	TGTGCCAGCAGCTTATACGGGGAGGGGTTCAATGAGCAGTTCTTC	CASSLYGEGFNEQFF
TRBD2	TRBJ2-1	15	NA	TRBV4-2	TGTGCCAGCAGCCAAGACTCCGGGAGGGGGAATGAGCAGTTCTTC	CASSQDSGRGNEQFF
TRBD1	TRBJ2-5	14	NA	TRBV2	TGTGCCAGCAGTGATGAGGGGGCGCGGGAGACCCAGTACTTC	CASSDEGARETQYF
NA	TRBJ2-5	16	NA	TRBV5-1	TGCGCCAGCAGCTTGGGGGCGTCAGGGGCCCAAGAGACCCAGTACTTC	CASSLGASGAQETQYF
NA	TRBJ2-2	17	NA	TRBV7-9	TGTGCCAGCAGCCTAGGGCTGTTAGCACAGGGCACCGGGGAGCTGTTTTTT	CASSLGLLAQGTGELFF
NA	TRBJ1-1	17	NA	TRBV4-3	TGCGCCAGCAGCCAAGGGCGGGCGGGGAGGAGGAACACTGAAGCTTTCTTT	CASSQGRAGRRNTEAFF
TRBD2	TRBJ2-2	16	NA	TRBV28	TGTGCCAGCAGTTTACGGCGGGAGACTTACACCGGGGAGCTGTTTTTT	CASSLRRETYTGELFF
TRBD1	TRBJ1-2	14	NA	TRBV30	TGTGCCTGGAGGGAACAGGGGACCCCCTATGGCTACACCTTC	CAWREQGTPYGYTF
TRBD2	TRBJ2-1	16	NA	TRBV3-1/TRBV3-2	TGTGCCAGCAGCCAAGGCTTTAGCGGGAGGCCCAATGAGCAGTTCTTC	CASSQGFSGRPNEQFF
TRBD1	TRBJ1-2	15	few	TRBV24-1	TGTGCCACCAGTGACCCGGGACAGACCGTCTATGGCTACACCTTC	CATSDPGQTVYGYTF
TRBD1	TRBJ1-1	13	NA	TRBV3-1/TRBV3-2	TGTGCCAGCAGCCAAGGCAGGGGGACTGAAGCTTTCTTT	CASSQGRGTEAFF
NA	TRBJ1-2	15	few	TRBV7-2	TGTGCCAGCAGCCCTCGAGGAGGGATTCCTTTTGGCTACACCTTC	CASSPRGGIPFGYTF
NA	TRBJ1-2	13	NA	TRBV7-2	TGTGCCAGCAGCGTCCCAGGGGACTATGGCTACACCTTC	CASSVPGDYGYTF